This T cell receptor beta chain came from a study of cytomegalovirus exposure and HLA in healthy donors. Across the whole study: When fewer than 500 donors were genotyped, about 80% of them were found to fall in the Caucasian-associated ancestry cluster. Findings and limits, study-wide: A later analysis linked around 17,000 TCR beta sequences to HLA alleles at 0.05 false discovery rate. The classifier reportedly diagnosed cytomegalovirus status with high specificity and sensitivity.

Germline loops: CDR1 SGHTA, CDR2 FQGNSA. The CDR3 length is 16 residues. V was cut by 7 bases and J by 2 bases, with 18 bases left in between. The PCR used 60 Vbeta and 13 Jbeta primers. The method was immunoSEQ multiplex PCR; TCRdb's version includes in-frame clones alone and lacks a portion of them. The sample gives some 140,000 clones, nearly 80% of which show up once; 2% to 2.5% is in the top ten. A single count supports this clone. What it binds is unknown. The chain carries TRBV7-2 and TRBJ1-5; D might be TRBD1 (5 bases). The receptor's source is a man younger than 40 in good health and CMV-seronegative. The source material was PBMCs. CDR3 coding DNA: TGTGCCAGCACCCTAGGGGAGGGCGGTCGCAATCAGCCCCAGCATTTT. The encoded protein is CASTLGEGGRNQPQHF.